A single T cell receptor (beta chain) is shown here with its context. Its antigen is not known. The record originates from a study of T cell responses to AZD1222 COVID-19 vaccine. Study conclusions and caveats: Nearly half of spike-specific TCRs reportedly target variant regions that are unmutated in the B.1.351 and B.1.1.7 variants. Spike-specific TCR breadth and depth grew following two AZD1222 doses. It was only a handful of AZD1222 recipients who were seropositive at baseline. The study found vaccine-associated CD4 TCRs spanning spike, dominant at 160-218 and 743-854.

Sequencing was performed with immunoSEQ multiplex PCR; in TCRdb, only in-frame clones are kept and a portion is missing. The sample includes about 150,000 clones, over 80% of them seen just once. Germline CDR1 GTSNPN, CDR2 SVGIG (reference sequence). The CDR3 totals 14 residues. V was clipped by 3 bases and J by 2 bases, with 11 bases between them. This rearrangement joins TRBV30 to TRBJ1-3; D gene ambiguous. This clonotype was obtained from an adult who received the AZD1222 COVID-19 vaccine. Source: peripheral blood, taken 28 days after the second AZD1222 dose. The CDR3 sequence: CAWRDPAAGNTIYF. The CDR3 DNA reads TGTGCCTGGAGGGACCCGGCGGCTGGAAACACCATATATTTT. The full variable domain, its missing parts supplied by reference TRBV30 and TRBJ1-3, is SQTIHQWPATLVQPVGSPLSLECTVEGTSNPNLYWYRQAAGRGLQLLFYSVGIGQISSEVPQNLSASRPQDRQFILSSKKLLLSDSGFYLCAWRDPAAGNTIYFGEGSWLTVV.